These 14 T cell receptor beta chains were all obtained from the same sample, sequenced in a study of T cell changes during pregnancy in multiple sclerosis. Some clones are missing from TCRdb's copy, which holds only in-frame ones; the method was immunoSEQ multiplex PCR. The sample lists 60,000 to 65,000 clones; 92% were seen once. The source material was peripheral blood, sampled in the second trimester of pregnancy. Receptor source: a female donor in good health, enrolled as a control in a pregnancy study.

This chain links TRBV6-4 with TRBJ2-7; weak D call: TRBD2 (6 bases). The CDR3 sequence is 12 residues long. The germline V gene has CDR1 MRHNA and CDR2 SNTAGT. The V end lost 8 bases, the J end lost 4 bases, and 12 bases lay between the germline ends. In DNA, the CDR3 is TGTGCCAGCTGGAGGGTATGGTACGAGCAGTACTTC. Its protein is CASWRVWYEQYF.

V gene TRBV6-4 combines with J gene TRBJ1-6, with 8 nucleotides matching TRBD1. CDR1 is MRHNA and CDR2 is SNTAGT in the germline V gene. This CDR3 is built from 13 residues. With V trimmed by 6 bases and J by 9 bases, 4 bases remained unmatched. CDR3 sequence (DNA): TGTGCCAGCAGCGAAACAGGGGGTTCACCCCTCCACTTT. This translates into CASSETGGSPLHF.

The chain links TRBV9 to TRBJ1-1; D possibly corresponds to TRBD1 (6 bases). With 4 bases removed from V and 6 bases from J, the gap between germline ends came to 13 bases. This CDR3 has 13 amino acids. Germline V gene sequence: CDR1 SGDLS, CDR2 YYNGEE. The CDR3 bases are TGTGCCAGCAGCTATACAGGGTCGGCTGAAGCTTTCTTT. Translation: CASSYTGSAEAFF.

The V call is TRBV6-1, the J call TRBJ1-6; D possibly corresponds to TRBD1 (5 bases). V was cut by 1 base and J by 0 bases, with 10 bases left in between. In germline, CDR1 is MNHNS, CDR2 SASEGT. The CDR3 has 17 residues. The DNA of the CDR3 is TGTGCCAGCAGTGAAGGGACATCCCTCTCCTATAATTCACCCCTCCACTTT. It codes for CASSEGTSLSYNSPLHF.

Here the CDR3 reads CASSLSMRGELFF. Here the CDR3 DNA reads TGCGCCAGCAGCCTGTCCATGAGAGGGGAGCTGTTTTTT. V is TRBV5-1 and J is TRBJ2-2; D gene ambiguous. Germline lookup yields CDR1 SGHRS and CDR2 YFSETQ. The CDR3 consists of 13 residues. V dropped 4 bases and J dropped 8 bases, with 12 bases sitting between them.

The CDR3 coding sequence is TGTGCCTGGAGTGCGGGACAGGGGGCATATGGCTACACCTTC. It specifies CAWSAGQGAYGYTF. The gene calls are TRBV30 and TRBJ1-2; 12 positions agree with TRBD1. Germline lookup yields CDR1 GTSNPN and CDR2 SVGIG (reference sequence). V lost 1 base, J lost 5 bases, and 2 bases stayed unmatched. This CDR3 has 14 amino acids.

The gene calls are TRBV7-6 and TRBJ1-4, with D possibly being TRBD1 (5 bases). The CDR3 is 18 amino acids. The V gene's germline CDR1 is SGHVS and CDR2 FNYEAQ. Trimming shortened V by 6 bases and J by 4 bases, and 24 bases separated the two germline ends. The CDR3 coding sequence is TGTGCCAGCAGAAAGCCCACCAAGGGGCCCCGTGATAATGAAAAACTGTTTTTT. This sequence encodes CASRKPTKGPRDNEKLFF.

The chain recombines TRBV9 with TRBJ1-1; 8 nucleotides line up with TRBD1. There are 16 residues in the CDR3. Germline V gives CDR1 SGDLS, CDR2 YYNGEE. Trimming took 0 bases from V and 2 from J; bases not matched to a gene: 6. This CDR3 is CASSVGIGTGNTEAFF. The CDR3 nucleotides read TGTGCCAGCAGCGTAGGAATCGGGACAGGTAACACTGAAGCTTTCTTT.

This clone was seen only once. The chain couples TRBV7-3 to TRBJ2-7; 10 positions match TRBD1. Unmatched junction bases numbered 7, after V lost 0 bases and J lost 5 bases. Germline V CDR1 and CDR2: SGHTA, FQGTGA. The CDR3 runs 16 residues. The CDR3: CASSLTPDRGRHEQYF. Written as DNA, the CDR3 is TGTGCCAGCAGCTTAACACCCGACAGGGGGCGGCACGAGCAGTACTTC.

The chain links TRBV11-2 to TRBJ2-1; 10 bases agree with TRBD2. Looked up from germline, CDR1 is SGHAT and CDR2 is FQNNGV. This CDR3 comprises 18 residues. V was pared by 0 bases and J by 0 bases, with 5 bases of the junction left unmatched. CDR3 in DNA: TGTGCCAGCAGCTTAGAGGCTAGCGGGGGCAGCTCCTACAATGAGCAGTTCTTC. It specifies CASSLEASGGSSYNEQFF.

Details on this clone: The junction differs from germline at one of its ends, possibly a read error. The chain has TRBV7-7 and TRBJ2-5, with D possibly TRBD2 on 5 matching bases. Germline CDR1 and CDR2: SSHAT and FNYEAQ (reference sequence). The CDR3 runs to 14 residues. The CDR3 here is CASSLGFSAETQYF. In DNA form, the CDR3 reads TGTGCTAGCAGCTTAGGGTTTAGCGCGGAGACCCAGTACTTC.

The chain is built from TRBV25-1 and TRBJ2-1; TRBD1 agrees at 9 bases. The CDR3 sequence is 16 residues long. V trimming: 6 bases; J trimming: 6 bases; junction bases outside the gene matches: 12. Germline V gives CDR1 MGHDK, CDR2 SYGVNS. For the CDR3, the DNA is TGTGCCAGCAGGACCGGGACAGGGTTTTGGGTCAATGAGCAGTTCTTC. Translated: CASRTGTGFWVNEQFF. Full variable domain (rest looked up from reference TRBV25-1 and TRBJ2-1): EADIYQTPRYLVIGTGKKITLECSQTMGHDKMYWYQQDPGMELHLIHYSYGVNSTEKGDLSSESTVSRIRTEHFPLTLESARPSHTSQYLCASRTGTGFWVNEQFFGPGTRLTVL.

V and J are TRBV7-2 and TRBJ1-2; D gene uncertain. CDR1 and CDR2 from the germline V gene are SGHTA and FQGNSA. This CDR3 is built from 13 residues. The V gene lost 7 bases and the J gene lost 4 bases, with 13 bases spanning the gap. CDR3: CASNFAGSYGYTF. CDR3 coding DNA: TGTGCCAGCAACTTTGCCGGGTCCTATGGCTACACCTTC.

The chain links TRBV23-1 to TRBJ2-7, with TRBD2 identical over 12 bases. Being an ORF, TRBV23-1 has a function that is uncertain. This CDR3 is built from 17 residues. V shed 6 bases, J shed 0 bases, and the junction held 9 bases outside the gene matches. The CDR3 sequence is CASSPPRTSGNSYEQYF. The CDR3 DNA sequence: TGCGCCAGCAGCCCCCCGAGGACTAGCGGGAACTCCTACGAGCAGTACTTC.